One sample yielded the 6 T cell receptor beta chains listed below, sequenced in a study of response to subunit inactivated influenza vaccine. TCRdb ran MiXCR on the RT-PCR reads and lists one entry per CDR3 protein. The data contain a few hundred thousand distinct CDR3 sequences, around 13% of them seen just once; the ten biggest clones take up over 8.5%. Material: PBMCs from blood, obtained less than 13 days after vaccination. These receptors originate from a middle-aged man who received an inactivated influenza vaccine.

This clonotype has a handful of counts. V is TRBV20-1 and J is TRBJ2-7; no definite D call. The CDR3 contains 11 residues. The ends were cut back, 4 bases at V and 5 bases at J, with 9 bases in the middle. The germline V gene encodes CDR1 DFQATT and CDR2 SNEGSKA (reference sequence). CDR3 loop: CSAIPVHEQYF. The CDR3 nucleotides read TGCAGTGCTATCCCAGTCCACGAGCAGTACTTC.

In nucleotides, the CDR3 is TGTGCCAGCAGCTTGCTAGCGGGAGGGCCGGGATATGAGCAGTTCTTC. This codes for CASSLLAGGPGYEQFF. This chain uses TRBV7-9 with TRBJ2-1; TRBD2 matches at 12 bases. Per germline, CDR1 SEHNR and CDR2 FQNEAQ (reference sequence). The trim removed 3 bases at V and 8 bases at J, leaving 8 bases unmatched. This CDR3 spans 16 amino acids.

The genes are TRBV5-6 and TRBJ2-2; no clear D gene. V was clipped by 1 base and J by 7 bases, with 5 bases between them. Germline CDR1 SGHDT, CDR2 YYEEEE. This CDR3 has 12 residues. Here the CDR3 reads CASSLPVGELFF. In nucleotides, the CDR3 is TGTGCCAGCAGCTTGCCAGTCGGGGAGCTGTTTTTT.

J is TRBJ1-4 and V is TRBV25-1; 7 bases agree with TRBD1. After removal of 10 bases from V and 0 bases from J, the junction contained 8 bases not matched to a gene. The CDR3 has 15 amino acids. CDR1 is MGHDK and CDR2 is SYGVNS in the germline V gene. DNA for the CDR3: TGTGCCACCCAGGACAGGTGGTCAACTAATGAAAAACTGTTTTTT. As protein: CATQDRWSTNEKLFF.

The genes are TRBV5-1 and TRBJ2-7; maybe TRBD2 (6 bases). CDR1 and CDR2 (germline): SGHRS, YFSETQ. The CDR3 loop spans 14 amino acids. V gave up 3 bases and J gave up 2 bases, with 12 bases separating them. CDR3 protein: CASSSGGGTYEQYF. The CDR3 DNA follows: TGCGCCAGCAGCTCCGGTGGGGGGACCTACGAGCAGTACTTC.

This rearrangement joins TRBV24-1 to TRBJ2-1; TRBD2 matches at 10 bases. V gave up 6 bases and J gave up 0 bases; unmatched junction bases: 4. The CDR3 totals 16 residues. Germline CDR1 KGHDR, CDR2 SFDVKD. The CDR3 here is CATSTSGTSSYNEQFF. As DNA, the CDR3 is TGTGCCACCAGTACTAGCGGGACGAGCTCCTACAATGAGCAGTTCTTC.